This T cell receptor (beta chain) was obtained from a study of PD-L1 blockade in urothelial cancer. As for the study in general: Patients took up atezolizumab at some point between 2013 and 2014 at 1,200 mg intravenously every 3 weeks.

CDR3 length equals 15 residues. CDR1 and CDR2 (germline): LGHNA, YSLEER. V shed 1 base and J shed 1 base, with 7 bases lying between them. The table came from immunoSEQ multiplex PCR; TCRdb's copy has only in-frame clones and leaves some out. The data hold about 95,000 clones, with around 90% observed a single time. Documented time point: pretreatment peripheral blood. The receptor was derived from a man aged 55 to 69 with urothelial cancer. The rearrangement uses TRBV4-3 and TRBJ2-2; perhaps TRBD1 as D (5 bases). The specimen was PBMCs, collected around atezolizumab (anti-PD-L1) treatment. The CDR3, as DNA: TGCGCCAGCAGCCAAGGGCAGGGGAACACCGGGGAGCTGTTTTTT. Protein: CASSQGQGNTGELFF.